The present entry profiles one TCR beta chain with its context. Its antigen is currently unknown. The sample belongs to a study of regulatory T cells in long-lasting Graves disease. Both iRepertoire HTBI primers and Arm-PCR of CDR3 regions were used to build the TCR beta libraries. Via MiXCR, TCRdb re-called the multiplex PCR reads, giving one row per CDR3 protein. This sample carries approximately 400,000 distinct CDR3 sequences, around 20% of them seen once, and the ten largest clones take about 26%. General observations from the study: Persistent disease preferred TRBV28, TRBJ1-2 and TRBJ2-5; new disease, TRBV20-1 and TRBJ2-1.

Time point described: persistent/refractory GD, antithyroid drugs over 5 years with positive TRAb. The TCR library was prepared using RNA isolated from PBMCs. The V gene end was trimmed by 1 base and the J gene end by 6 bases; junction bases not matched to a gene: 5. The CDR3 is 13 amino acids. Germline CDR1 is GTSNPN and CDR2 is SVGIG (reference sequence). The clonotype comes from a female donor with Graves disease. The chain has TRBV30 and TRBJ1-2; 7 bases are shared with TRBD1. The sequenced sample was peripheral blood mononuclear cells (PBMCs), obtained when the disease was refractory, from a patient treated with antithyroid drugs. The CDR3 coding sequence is TGTGCCTGGAGTGGGGGACAGATAAATGGCTACACCTTC. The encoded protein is CAWSGGQINGYTF.